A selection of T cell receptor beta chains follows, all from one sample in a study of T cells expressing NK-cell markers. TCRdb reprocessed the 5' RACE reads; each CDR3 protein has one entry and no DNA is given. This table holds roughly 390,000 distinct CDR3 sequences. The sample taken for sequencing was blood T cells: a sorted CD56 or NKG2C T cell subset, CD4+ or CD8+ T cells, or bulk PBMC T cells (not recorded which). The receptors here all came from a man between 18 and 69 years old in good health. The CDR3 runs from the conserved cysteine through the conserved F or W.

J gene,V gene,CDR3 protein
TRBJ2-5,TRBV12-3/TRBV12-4,CASSLGLRPKGRQETQYF
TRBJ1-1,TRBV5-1,CASSLGVNTEAFF
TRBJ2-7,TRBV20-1,CSAAGTSGGHEQYF
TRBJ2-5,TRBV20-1,CSAYLGGAVKGTQYF
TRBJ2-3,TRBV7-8,CASSLEAGLDTQYF
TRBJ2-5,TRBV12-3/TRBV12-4,CASSDRDSRTQYF
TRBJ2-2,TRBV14,CASSQDGGFTGELFF
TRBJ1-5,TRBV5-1,CASSPGQVPNQPQHF
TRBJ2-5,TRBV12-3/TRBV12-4,CASTGRIGETQYF
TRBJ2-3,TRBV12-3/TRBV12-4,CASSLIAGARTDTQYF
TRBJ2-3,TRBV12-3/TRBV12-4,CASSSRSGTDKDTQYF
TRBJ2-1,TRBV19,CATTPGTEVYNEQFF
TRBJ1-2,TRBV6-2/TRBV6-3,CASTDDRDGLRGYTF
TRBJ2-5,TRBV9,CASSVAPSGGETQYF
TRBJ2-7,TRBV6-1,CASSERQGGWSVSPYEQYF
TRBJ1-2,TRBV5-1,CASSLDRRFDGYTF
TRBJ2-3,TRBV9,CASSPGLAGGLTDTQYF
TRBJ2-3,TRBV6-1,CASSPRVPKDTDTQYF
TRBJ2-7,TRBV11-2,CASSFLAGTTTYEQYF
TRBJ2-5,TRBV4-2,CASSLDVAGLGETQYF
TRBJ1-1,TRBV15,CATVRGSENTEAFF
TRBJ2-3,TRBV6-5,CASRLKRGGGLTDTQYF
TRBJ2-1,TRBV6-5,CASSYGTGRLYYNEQFF
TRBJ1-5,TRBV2,CASRTGQGSNQPQHF
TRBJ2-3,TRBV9,CASSPELDTQYF
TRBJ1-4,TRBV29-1,CSVVTEGEKLFF
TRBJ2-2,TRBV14,CASSQAQGNTGELFF
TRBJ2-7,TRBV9,CASSRRLGSPYEQYF
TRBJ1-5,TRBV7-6,CASSLGGHQPQHF
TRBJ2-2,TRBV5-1,CASSPLARSTGELFF
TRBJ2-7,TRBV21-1,CASCGRTPYEQYF
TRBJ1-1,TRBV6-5,CASSYSVFGQRDTEAFF
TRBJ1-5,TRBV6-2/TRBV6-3,CASSPGGSGQPQHF
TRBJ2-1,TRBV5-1,CASSLGQGAYNEQFF
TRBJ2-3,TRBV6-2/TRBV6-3,CASSYSRFSADTQYF
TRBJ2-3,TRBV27,CASLSTGRVDTQYF
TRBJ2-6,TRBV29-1,CSVDQGAGANVLTF
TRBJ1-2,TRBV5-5,CASSLVSGAAYDYGYTF
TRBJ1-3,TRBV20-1,CSAYSGGSGNTIYF